These 28 T cell receptor beta chains were sequenced from one sample in a study of T cells in Graves' hyperthyroidism and ophthalmopathy. The TCR beta CDR3 regions underwent amplification using RNA transcripts as the source. Researchers ran a first-round RT-PCR on the TCR CDR3 using the HTBI primer set. TCRdb recomputed calls from the multiplex PCR reads with MiXCR, one row per CDR3 protein. The sample carries around 400,000 distinct CDR3 sequences, less than 15% recorded once. The sample taken for sequencing was blood. Receptors were obtained from a woman between 18 and 29 years old with Graves' hyperthyroidism.

This clonotype was seen repeatedly, ten times or more. The chain has TRBV20-1 and TRBJ2-3; no firm D call. Germline lookup yields CDR1 DFQATT and CDR2 SNEGSKA (reference sequence). V lost 6 bases, J lost 0 bases, and 7 bases lay in between. This CDR3 has 12 amino acids. The CDR3 reads CSATPSTDTQYF. As DNA, the CDR3 is TGCAGTGCAACCCCGAGCACAGATACGCAGTATTTT.

This clonotype was recorded at least ten times. The V gene is TRBV11-2, the J gene TRBJ1-2, with a tentative D call TRBD1 (6 bases). Germline V gene data show CDR1 as SGHAT and CDR2 as FQNNGV. The length of the CDR3 is 13 residues. Trimming stripped 5 bases from V and 2 bases from J, with 9 bases between. CDR3: CASSRGQNYGYTF. As DNA, the CDR3 is TGTGCCAGCAGCCGAGGACAGAACTATGGCTACACCTTC.

This clonotype has a count of ten or more. The chain has TRBV2 and TRBJ2-5; no clear D. Germline V gives CDR1 SNHLY, CDR2 FYNNEI. The CDR3 loop spans 12 amino acids. The ends were cut back, 6 bases at V and 2 bases at J, with 7 bases in the middle. The CDR3, as DNA: TGTGCCAGCAGGCGGCATCAAGAGACCCAGTACTTC. This translates into CASRRHQETQYF.

This clonotype was seen at least ten times. The CDR3 reads CASSEGIRTGSSYEQYF. Here the CDR3 DNA reads TGTGCCAGCAGTGAGGGGATACGAACAGGGAGCTCCTACGAGCAGTACTTC. This chain joins TRBV6-1 and TRBJ2-7, with D possibly being TRBD1 (6 bases). V was pared by 3 bases and J by 0 bases, with 18 bases between. Germline-derived CDR1 and CDR2 are MNHNS and SASEGT. This CDR3 spans 17 amino acids.

The rearrangement joins TRBV4-1 to TRBJ1-5; possible D gene TRBD1, 5 bases. Germline V gives CDR1 MGHRA, CDR2 YSYEKL. The CDR3 consists of 16 residues. V lost 0 bases, J lost 2 bases, and 11 bases lay in between. CDR3 residues: CASSQEFTGGNQPQHF. The CDR3 bases are TGCGCCAGCAGCCAAGAATTTACAGGCGGCAATCAGCCCCAGCATTTT.

This clonotype was seen at least ten times. The chain couples TRBV28 to TRBJ1-2; no definite D call. Looked up from germline, CDR1 is MDHEN and CDR2 is SYDVKM. CDR3 length equals 14 residues. V lost 3 bases and J lost 5, with 13 bases in between. In DNA form, the CDR3 reads TGTGCCAGCAGTTTCGAGACCGACTTTTATGGCTACACCTTC. It translates to CASSFETDFYGYTF.

There are many counts of this clonotype. The CDR3, as DNA: TGTGCCAGCAGCTTAGGTGCCACAGAAAACACTGAAGCTTTCTTT. It yields the protein CASSLGATENTEAFF. The V gene is TRBV7-2, the J gene TRBJ1-1; D is undetermined. CDR1 and CDR2 from the germline V gene are SGHTA and FQGNSA. This CDR3 comprises 15 residues. Trimming shortened V by 1 base and J by 2 bases, and 11 bases separated the two germline ends.

V is TRBV5-8 and J is TRBJ1-3; D perhaps matches TRBD1 (6 bases). This CDR3 is built from 16 residues. The germline CDR1 and CDR2 sequences are SGHTS and YDEGEE. The V end was cut by 1 base, the J end by 4 bases, with 15 bases between. Here the CDR3 DNA reads TGTGCCAGCAGCTTGTCAACAGGGATTTTCGGAAACACCATATATTTT. Translated, it gives CASSLSTGIFGNTIYF.

This chain uses TRBV4-3 with TRBJ2-1; D remains unclear. This CDR3 contains 14 residues. V lost 3 bases and J lost 7, with 13 bases in between. Germline V gene data show CDR1 as LGHNA and CDR2 as YSLEER. The CDR3 DNA reads as TGCGCCAGCAGCCACGGCCCATTTCTTAATGAGCAGTTCTTC. Protein product: CASSHGPFLNEQFF.

This clonotype has a count of ten or more. The chain combines TRBV6-1 with TRBJ1-2; D gene uncertain. Per germline, CDR1 MNHNS and CDR2 SASEGT. V lost 4 bases and J lost 1, with 13 bases in between. The CDR3 has 15 amino acids. The CDR3 protein is CASSGQSRINYGYTF. In DNA, the CDR3 is TGTGCCAGCAGTGGACAAAGTCGGATTAACTATGGCTACACCTTC.

V usage is TRBV27 and J usage is TRBJ2-1; 13 bases map to TRBD2. V was pared by 7 bases and J by 6 bases, with 9 bases of the junction left unmatched. Germline V gene data show CDR1 as MNHEY and CDR2 as SMNVEV (reference sequence). CDR3 length equals 16 residues. The CDR3 reads CASTSGTSGVGNEQFF. As DNA, the CDR3 is TGTGCCAGCACCTCCGGGACTAGCGGGGTAGGCAATGAGCAGTTCTTC.

This clonotype appeared many times. The chain is built from TRBV6-1 and TRBJ2-2; 11 nucleotides agree with TRBD1. V shed 8 bases and J 3 bases; nucleotides not matched to a gene: 2. The CDR3 is made up of 14 amino acids. Per germline, CDR1 MNHNS and CDR2 SASEGT. The CDR3 DNA sequence: TGTGCCAGCGGACAGGGGGCTCACACCGGGGAGCTGTTTTTT. It yields the protein CASGQGAHTGELFF.

The chain links TRBV6-1 to TRBJ2-1, with a weak D call TRBD2 (5 bases). Trimming shortened V by 8 bases and J by 9 bases, and 14 bases separated the two germline ends. Germline-derived CDR1 and CDR2 are MNHNS and SASEGT. The CDR3 loop spans 12 amino acids. The CDR3 spells CASSHQEAEQFF. The DNA for the CDR3 is TGTGCCAGCTCCCACCAGGAGGCTGAGCAGTTCTTC.

In this sample, this clonotype turned up many times. The genes are TRBV20-1 and TRBJ1-1; D remains ambiguous. V shed 4 bases and J shed 2 bases, with 14 bases lying between them. The CDR3 consists of 14 residues. Germline V gene sequence: CDR1 DFQATT, CDR2 SNEGSKA (reference sequence). CDR3 sequence reads: CSANGLPSNTEAFF. The CDR3 coding sequence is TGCAGTGCTAACGGGCTCCCTAGTAACACTGAAGCTTTCTTT.

In this sample, this clonotype turned up many times. The chain is built from TRBV11-2 and TRBJ2-3; 9 nucleotides match TRBD2. Trimming removed 5 bases from V and 5 bases from J; junction bases left unmatched: 11. Germline lookup yields CDR1 SGHAT and CDR2 FQNNGV. The CDR3 extends over 16 amino acids. CDR3 loop: CASSLVAGGPRDTQYF. CDR3 in DNA: TGTGCCAGCAGCCTTGTGGCGGGGGGGCCGAGAGATACGCAGTATTTT.

In this sample, this clonotype turned up a few times. Since no conserved phenylalanine or tryptophan closes the CDR3, a read error is the likely cause. No DNA is shown, since the ends of the CDR3 on it are uncertain; the CDR3 is the one TCRdb lists. This chain connects TRBV3-2 to TRBJ2-7; TRBD1, as called in the table, went unchecked against the DNA. TRBV3-2 is termed a pseudogene. 10 amino acids form the CDR3, both terminal residues included. The CDR3 sequence is CASSPEETAT.

This clonotype has a handful of counts. V usage is TRBV5-1 and J usage is TRBJ2-1; D might be TRBD2 (5 bases). CDR1 is SGHRS and CDR2 is YFSETQ in the germline V gene. The CDR3 has 14 amino acids. Trimming cost V 2 bases and J 2 bases, with 8 bases left between them. DNA of the CDR3: TGCGCCAGCAGCTTACTAGGAACCTACAATGAGCAGTTCTTC. It specifies CASSLLGTYNEQFF.

This clonotype was seen at least ten times. The chain's CDR3 is CASSLGHSNTEAFF. CDR3 DNA: TGTGCCAGCAGCCTGGGACATTCGAACACTGAAGCTTTCTTT. The chain recombines TRBV12-3 or TRBV12-4 with TRBJ1-1, with D possibly TRBD1 on 6 matching bases. Trimming stripped 6 bases from V and 1 base from J, with 12 bases between. The CDR3 totals 14 residues.

This clonotype was seen ten or more times. This chain links TRBV11-1 with TRBJ2-5; a weak D match, TRBD2 (6 bases). V was shortened by 0 bases and J by 5 bases, with 16 bases between the two germline ends. Looked up from germline, CDR1 is SGHAT and CDR2 is FQDESV (reference sequence). This CDR3 comprises 16 residues. The CDR3 here is CASSLATGGTGETQYF. The CDR3 DNA sequence: TGTGCCAGCAGCTTAGCCACTGGCGGGACGGGTGAGACCCAGTACTTC.

This clonotype was picked up many times. The V call is TRBV27, the J call TRBJ1-1; D is uncertain. Germline V lookup: CDR1 MNHEY, CDR2 SMNVEV (reference sequence). Trimming pared 2 bases from V and 3 bases from J, leaving 7 bases between. This CDR3 is built from 13 residues. The CDR3 DNA follows: TGTGCCAGCAGTTTAGTTTATGACACTGAAGCTTTCTTT. Residues: CASSLVYDTEAFF.

This chain links TRBV6-6 with TRBJ2-3; 7 bases fit TRBD2. Germline loops: CDR1 MNHNY, CDR2 SVGAGI (reference sequence). CDR3 length: 16 amino acids. V shed 0 bases and J 1 base; nucleotides not matched to a gene: 4. The DNA of the CDR3 is TGTGCCAGCAGTTACTCGGGGGGGGGTGGCACAGATACGCAGTATTTT. Encoded protein: CASSYSGGGGTDTQYF.

There are many counts of this clonotype. The chain is built from TRBV7-8 and TRBJ1-2; 8 bases match TRBD1. Germline V gene sequence: CDR1 SGHVS, CDR2 FQNEAQ. CDR3 length: 14 amino acids. The V segment lost 5 bases and the J segment 2 bases; nucleotides outside the gene matches: 4. The DNA of the CDR3 is TGTGCCAGCAGCCGACAGGGGCTGAACTATGGCTACACCTTC. It specifies CASSRQGLNYGYTF.

In this sample, this clonotype turned up a few times. One end of the junction varies from germline; a read error may be responsible. V gene TRBV27 combines with J gene TRBJ1-4; TRBD1 matches at 11 bases. The CDR3 has 15 amino acids. Germline V CDR1 and CDR2: MNHEY, SMNVEV (reference sequence). CDR3 region: CAGSEGQGVGEKLFF. The CDR3 bases are TGTGCCGGCAGTGAGGGACAGGGGGTGGGAGAAAAACTGTTTTTT.

A few counts support this clonotype. The chain couples TRBV4-3 to TRBJ2-1; D might be TRBD1 or TRBD2, each matching 5 bases. Germline V gene lookup returns CDR1 LGHNA and CDR2 YSLEER. V lost 0 bases to trimming and J lost 1 base, with 7 bases between them. This CDR3 is built from 15 residues. In DNA, the CDR3 is TGCGCCAGCAGCCAAGAATGGGGGTCCTACAATGAGCAGTTCTTC. This translates into CASSQEWGSYNEQFF.

This clonotype was counted at least ten times. V is TRBV7-9 and J is TRBJ1-2; 7 bases are a match to TRBD1. Trimming took 5 bases from V and 5 from J; bases not matched to a gene: 11. CDR1 and CDR2 from the germline V gene are SEHNR and FQNEAQ (reference sequence). The CDR3 has 15 residues. DNA of the CDR3: TGTGCCAGCAGCCGGCGACTCGGGACAGCTTATGGCTACACCTTC. Translation gives CASSRRLGTAYGYTF. Full variable domain (rest looked up from reference TRBV7-9 and TRBJ1-2): DTGVSQNPRHKITKRGQNVTFRCDPISEHNRLYWYRQTLGQGPEFLTYFQNEAQLEKSRLLSDRFSAERPKGSFSTLEIQRTEQGDSAMYLCASSRRLGTAYGYTFGSGTRLTVV.

This clonotype was found a few times. The CDR3 reads CASSFERIQETQYF. In nucleotides, the CDR3 is TGTGCCAGCAGCTTTGAGCGGATCCAAGAGACCCAGTACTTC. The rearrangement uses TRBV5-8 and TRBJ2-5; D possibly corresponds to TRBD2 (5 bases). The CDR3 has 14 amino acids. Trimming left V 2 bases short and J 1 base short, with 9 bases between. The V gene's germline CDR1 is SGHTS and CDR2 YDEGEE.

The table lists this clonotype with many counts. The V gene is TRBV28, the J gene TRBJ1-5; no definite D call. V lost 2 bases and J lost 2, with 7 bases in between. From germline, CDR1 is MDHEN and CDR2 SYDVKM. The CDR3 is 14 amino acids. CDR3 DNA sequence: TGTGCCAGCAGTTTAGCAGCCCGCAATCAGCCCCAGCATTTT. Its translation is CASSLAARNQPQHF.

The sample holds many counts of this clonotype. This chain links TRBV7-9 with TRBJ2-7; possibly TRBD2 for D (5 bases). Trimming cost V 6 bases and J 1 base, with 10 bases left between them. The CDR3 totals 13 residues. Per the germline V gene, CDR1 is SEHNR and CDR2 is FQNEAQ (reference sequence). The CDR3 loop reads CASSTGVSYEQYF. The CDR3 DNA is TGTGCCAGCAGTACCGGGGTTTCCTACGAGCAGTACTTC.